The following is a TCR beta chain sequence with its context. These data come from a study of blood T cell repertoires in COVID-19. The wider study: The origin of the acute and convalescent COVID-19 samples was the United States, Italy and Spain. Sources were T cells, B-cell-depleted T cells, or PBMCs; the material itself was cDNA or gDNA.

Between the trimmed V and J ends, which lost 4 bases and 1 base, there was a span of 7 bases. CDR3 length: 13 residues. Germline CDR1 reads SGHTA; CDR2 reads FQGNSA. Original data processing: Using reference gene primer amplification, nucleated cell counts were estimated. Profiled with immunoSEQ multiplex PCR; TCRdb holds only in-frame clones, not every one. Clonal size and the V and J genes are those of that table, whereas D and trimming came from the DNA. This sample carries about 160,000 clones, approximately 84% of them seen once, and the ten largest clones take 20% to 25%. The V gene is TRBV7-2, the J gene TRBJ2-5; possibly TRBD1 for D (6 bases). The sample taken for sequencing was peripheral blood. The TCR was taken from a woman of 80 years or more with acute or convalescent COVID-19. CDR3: CASSSQGQETQYF. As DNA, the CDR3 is TGTGCCAGCAGCTCACAGGGCCAAGAGACCCAGTACTTC. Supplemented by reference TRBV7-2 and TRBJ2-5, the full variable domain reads GAGVSQSPSNKVTEKGKDVELRCDPISGHTALYWYRQSLGQGLEFLIYFQGNSAPDKSGLPSDRFSAERTGGSVSTLTIQRTQQEDSAVYLCASSSQGQETQYFGPGTRLLVL.